The rows below give T cell receptor beta chains drawn from one sample of a study of CD4 and CD8 cells across lung adenocarcinoma regions. TCRdb analysed the PCR reads with MiXCR anew, one entry per CDR3 protein. The table records some 10,000 distinct CDR3 sequences, approximately 50% of them present only once. Sequenced input: CD8+ T cells from the margin of a lung tumor. The receptors derive from a female donor with lung adenocarcinoma. The CD4 and CD8 labels of this study may be unreliable. Both conserved end residues are trimmed from each CDR3.

cdr3_aa: ASSTLAGSYNEQF
cdr3_length: 13
v_call: TRBV27

cdr3_aa: AGGRGGRDTETQY
cdr3_length: 13
v_call: TRBV27

cdr3_aa: AWSVPRDRVKETQY
cdr3_length: 14
v_call: TRBV30

cdr3_aa: AGGVGGPDQETQY
cdr3_length: 13
v_call: TRBV6-1

cdr3_aa: ASTGKAEVQPQH
cdr3_length: 12
v_call: TRBV6-1

cdr3_aa: ASGTGPGNTIY
cdr3_length: 11
v_call: TRBV4-1

cdr3_aa: ASSPHPAGEQF
cdr3_length: 11
v_call: TRBV14

cdr3_aa: ASSNQRGRVGEQF
cdr3_length: 13
v_call: TRBV6-1

cdr3_aa: ASNSPPSSSGEQF
cdr3_length: 13
v_call: TRBV6-1

cdr3_aa: ASSVDYGTAAF
cdr3_length: 11
v_call: TRBV9

cdr3_aa: ASSLGEETQY
cdr3_length: 10
v_call: TRBV7-6

cdr3_aa: ASGRGLAGGGETQY
cdr3_length: 14
v_call: TRBV7-2

cdr3_aa: ASSSMDWPSTGELF
cdr3_length: 14
v_call: TRBV11-2

cdr3_aa: ASSPGVGPIMEQY
cdr3_length: 13
v_call: TRBV27

cdr3_aa: ASSIQGLAEETQY
cdr3_length: 13
v_call: TRBV6-1

cdr3_aa: ASSLSRTLDTDTQY
cdr3_length: 14
v_call: TRBV5-1

cdr3_aa: ASSPRTSGLPGTQY
cdr3_length: 14
v_call: TRBV7-2

cdr3_aa: ASRKNSPLH
cdr3_length: 9
v_call: TRBV10-1

cdr3_aa: ATGVRETQY
cdr3_length: 9
v_call: TRBV15

cdr3_aa: ASSLGTGSQF
cdr3_length: 10
v_call: TRBV10-1

cdr3_aa: ASSVAPGTNTNTGELF
cdr3_length: 16
v_call: TRBV9

cdr3_aa: ASSRNTGLPNDEQF
cdr3_length: 14
v_call: TRBV14

cdr3_aa: AGRGPAAQDTQY
cdr3_length: 12
v_call: TRBV6-1

cdr3_aa: SVPREGAYNEQF
cdr3_length: 12
v_call: TRBV29-1

cdr3_aa: ASSLDPSGYEQF
cdr3_length: 12
v_call: TRBV11-2

cdr3_aa: ASSDGTGRGWEQF
cdr3_length: 13
v_call: TRBV6-1

cdr3_aa: ASSDLAGVEDTQY
cdr3_length: 13
v_call: TRBV25-1

cdr3_aa: ASSDGQGAFYEQY
cdr3_length: 13
v_call: TRBV6-1

cdr3_aa: ASRIQQGYGYT
cdr3_length: 11
v_call: TRBV6-1

cdr3_aa: ASSDPAGNEQF
cdr3_length: 11
v_call: TRBV10-2

cdr3_aa: ASSLGLAGSDTQY
cdr3_length: 13
v_call: TRBV7-2

cdr3_aa: ASTRRLAGLGAKNTQY
cdr3_length: 16
v_call: TRBV6-1

cdr3_aa: ASSYQGAYTETQY
cdr3_length: 13
v_call: TRBV6-5

cdr3_aa: ASSQNRGETQY
cdr3_length: 11
v_call: TRBV3-1

cdr3_aa: ASSLTMGIGSPLH
cdr3_length: 13
v_call: TRBV7-2

cdr3_aa: ASSRRQTETQY
cdr3_length: 11
v_call: TRBV6-1

cdr3_aa: ASRTSGSLAGELF
cdr3_length: 13
v_call: TRBV10-2